The next 29 T cell receptor beta chains were all read from a single sample in a study of beta chain features in type 1 diabetes. The authors reverse transcribed all of the isolated RNA, so sequencing captured expressed TCRB transcripts. Profiled with immunoSEQ multiplex PCR; TCRdb holds only in-frame clones, not every one. Here the sample spans 150,000 to 200,000 clones, about 13% being singletons. The sample taken for sequencing was central memory CD4+ T cells from blood. These receptor sequences come from a woman aged 18-30 years in good health.

The rearrangement uses TRBV2 and TRBJ1-1, with D unresolved. Germline CDR1 and CDR2: SNHLY and FYNNEI. CDR3 size: 11 residues. V lost 7 bases to trimming and J lost 3 bases, with 6 bases between them. CDR3 coding DNA: TGTGCCAGCACCGGTTACACTGAAGCTTTCTTT. Protein sequence: CASTGYTEAFF.

This clone was detected only a few times. J is TRBJ2-2 and V is TRBV4-2, with TRBD1 matching over 10 bases. The CDR3 contains 16 residues. V trimming: 2 bases; J trimming: 5 bases; junction bases outside the gene matches: 5. Looked up from germline, CDR1 is LGHNA and CDR2 is YNFKEQ. CDR3 nucleotide sequence: TGTGCCAGCAGCCAAATTCCGGGACAGGGGACCGGGGAGCTGTTTTTT. It is translated as CASSQIPGQGTGELFF.

The CDR3 DNA is TGTGCCTGGAGTTTGCGGCCTGGAAGCGAGCAGTACTTC. Protein sequence: CAWSLRPGSEQYF. V and J are TRBV30 and TRBJ2-7, with D hard to call. Trimming took 2 bases from V and 6 from J, leaving 14 bases between them. This CDR3 comprises 13 residues. The V gene's germline CDR1 is GTSNPN and CDR2 SVGIG (reference sequence).

V gene TRBV29-1 combines with J gene TRBJ1-2; TRBD1 might be the D (6 bases). Between the trimmed V and J ends, which lost 8 bases and 0 bases, there was a span of 13 bases. The CDR3 sequence is 13 residues long. Germline V gene lookup returns CDR1 SQVTM and CDR2 ANQGSEA. CDR3 loop: CSTGQRANYGYTF. The CDR3, as DNA: TGCAGCACCGGACAGAGAGCTAACTATGGCTACACCTTC.

There are a few counts of this clone. The chain has TRBV4-3 and TRBJ2-5; D perhaps matches TRBD2 (5 bases). The CDR3 covers 13 residues. In germline, CDR1 is LGHNA, CDR2 YSLEER. Trimming removed 0 bases at V and 9 bases at J, with 11 bases between. Here the CDR3 DNA reads TGCGCCAGCAGCCAAGATCGCATGAGGGCCCAGTACTTC. Residues: CASSQDRMRAQYF.

The table lists this clone with a few counts. The rearrangement links TRBV29-1 to TRBJ2-5; 8 bases agree with TRBD2. Per germline, CDR1 SQVTM and CDR2 ANQGSEA. The CDR3 runs to 12 residues. V trimming: 6 bases; J trimming: 4 bases; junction bases outside the gene matches: 4. CDR3: CSVRSGIETQYF. The CDR3 nucleotides read TGCAGCGTCCGTAGCGGGATAGAGACCCAGTACTTC.

J is TRBJ2-1 and V is TRBV6-4, with D possibly being TRBD2 (6 bases). V gave up 5 bases and J gave up 7 bases, with 27 bases separating them. This CDR3 has 18 residues. CDR1 is MRHNA and CDR2 is SNTAGT in the germline V gene. The CDR3 is CASSFPPTGSMGRNEQFF. The CDR3 region has the DNA TGTGCCAGCAGTTTCCCCCCGACCGGGAGCATGGGTAGGAATGAGCAGTTCTTC.

This chain connects TRBV30 to TRBJ2-1, with 9 bases aligning to TRBD2. Trimming removed 5 bases from V and 9 bases from J; junction bases left unmatched: 14. The germline CDR1 and CDR2 sequences are GTSNPN and SVGIG (reference sequence). This CDR3 contains 15 residues. CDR3 residues: CAWVNSGRSRSEQFF. The CDR3, as DNA: TGTGCCTGGGTTAATAGCGGGAGAAGTAGGTCTGAGCAGTTCTTC.

The chain is built from TRBV15 and TRBJ2-1; D is perhaps TRBD2 (5 bases). Per the germline V gene, CDR1 is LNHNV and CDR2 is YYDKDF (reference sequence). Trimming took 6 bases from V and 7 from J, leaving 13 bases between them. This CDR3 is 13 amino acids long. CDR3 coding DNA: TGTGCCACCAGACTTCTAGCTGAGAATGAGCAGTTCTTC. Translation gives CATRLLAENEQFF.

The J gene is TRBJ1-1, the V gene TRBV27; 7 bases are shared with TRBD1. Germline-derived CDR1 and CDR2 are MNHEY and SMNVEV (reference sequence). The CDR3 is made up of 15 amino acids. J was trimmed by 1 base and V by 4 bases; bases with no gene match: 6. The CDR3, as DNA: TGTGCCAGCAGTTCCCAACAGGGGAGGAACACTGAAGCTTTCTTT. This gives the protein CASSSQQGRNTEAFF.

This clone was seen ten or more times. The chain employs TRBV6-5 and TRBJ1-4; D gene unclear. Trimming left V 0 bases short and J 0 bases short, with 8 bases between. The CDR3 contains 16 residues. The germline V gene has CDR1 MNHEY and CDR2 SVGAGI. The CDR3 loop is CASSYSFTATNEKLFF. Written as DNA, the CDR3 is TGTGCCAGCAGTTACTCATTTACTGCAACTAATGAAAAACTGTTTTTT.

This clone was counted a few times. The genes are TRBV6-5 and TRBJ2-2; 8 positions agree with TRBD2. Trimming cost V 5 bases and J 6 bases; bases outside gene matches: 5. CDR1 is MNHEY, CDR2 SVGAGI, per germline. The CDR3 totals 14 residues. The CDR3 DNA reads TGTGCCAGCAGTGTCTTGCGGGAGGCCGGGGAGCTGTTTTTT. It is translated as CASSVLREAGELFF.

The chain is built from TRBV28 and TRBJ1-2, with D perhaps matching TRBD1 (6 bases). V lost 6 bases to trimming and J lost 5 bases, with 10 bases between them. Germline CDR1 is MDHEN and CDR2 is SYDVKM. This CDR3 comprises 12 residues. For the CDR3, the DNA is TGTGCCAGCAGGGACAGCGTGTATGGCTACACCTTC. The encoded protein is CASRDSVYGYTF.

This clone was observed a handful of times. This chain joins TRBV29-1 and TRBJ2-1; 9 bases fit TRBD1. The CDR3 spans 13 residues. Germline loops: CDR1 SQVTM, CDR2 ANQGSEA. J lost 8 bases, V lost 7 bases, and 9 bases had no gene match. The CDR3 loop is CSGGQGDSDEQFF. CDR3 DNA: TGCAGCGGGGGACAGGGTGACTCTGATGAGCAGTTCTTC.

This clone was counted many times. CDR3 sequence reads: CATSRGRGTGEETQYF. The CDR3 DNA follows: TGTGCCACCAGCAGAGGAAGAGGGACAGGGGAAGAGACCCAGTACTTC. This sequence joins TRBV15 and TRBJ2-5, with 10 bases matching TRBD1. V was pared by 1 base and J by 3 bases, with 5 bases of the junction left unmatched. The CDR3 runs to 16 residues. The germline V gene encodes CDR1 LNHNV and CDR2 YYDKDF (reference sequence).

This chain joins TRBV30 and TRBJ2-7; tentative D call: TRBD2 (5 bases). Germline V gene lookup returns CDR1 GTSNPN and CDR2 SVGIG (reference sequence). The CDR3 runs to 13 residues. Trimming shortened V by 0 bases and J by 3 bases, and 9 bases separated the two germline ends. Here the CDR3 DNA reads TGTGCCTGGAGTGTTATTAGCGACTACGAGCAGTACTTC. This sequence encodes CAWSVISDYEQYF. Complete variable domain (other parts from reference TRBV30 and TRBJ2-7): SQTIHQWPATLVQPVGSPLSLECTVEGTSNPNLYWYRQAAGRGLQLLFYSVGIGQISSEVPQNLSASRPQDRQFILSSKKLLLSDSGFYLCAWSVISDYEQYFGPGTRLTVT.

This clone was seen more than once but under ten times. V and J are TRBV4-1 and TRBJ2-1; 9 nucleotides agree with TRBD2. CDR1 is MGHRA, CDR2 YSYEKL, per germline. With 1 base clipped from V and 4 bases from J, the junction kept 8 bases outside the gene matches. The CDR3 extends over 17 amino acids. This CDR3 is CASSQGMLAGFYNEQFF. The CDR3 nucleotides are TGCGCCAGCAGCCAAGGGATGCTAGCGGGATTTTACAATGAGCAGTTCTTC.

This clone has just a few counts. The V and J genes are TRBV25-1 and TRBJ2-6, with no clear D. Per the germline V gene, CDR1 is MGHDK and CDR2 is SYGVNS. The CDR3 is made up of 16 amino acids. V shed 0 bases and J shed 2 bases, with 8 bases lying between them. CDR3 DNA: TGTGCCAGCAGTGAATATCCCGGAGCTGGGGCCAACGTCCTGACTTTC. This gives the protein CASSEYPGAGANVLTF.

This clone has more than one count but fewer than ten. This sequence joins TRBV27 and TRBJ2-3; 13 bases match TRBD2. CDR1 and CDR2 (germline): MNHEY, SMNVEV (reference sequence). CDR3 length equals 17 residues. Trimming removed 1 base from V and 3 bases from J; junction bases left unmatched: 4. CDR3 sequence: CASSLFGLAGVTDTQYF. DNA of the CDR3: TGTGCCAGCAGTTTATTCGGACTAGCGGGAGTGACAGATACGCAGTATTTT.

This clone was seen a few times. The J gene is TRBJ1-1, the V gene TRBV18, with unresolved D. Germline CDR1 reads KGHSH; CDR2 reads LQKENI. V lost 6 bases to trimming and J lost 3 bases, with 11 bases between them. This CDR3 has 13 residues. The DNA of the CDR3 is TGTGCCAGCTCCCTGAGCGCGGACACTGAAGCTTTCTTT. Its protein product is CASSLSADTEAFF.

The chain joins TRBV27 to TRBJ2-1; 16 positions match TRBD2. Trimming cost V 3 bases and J 8 bases; bases outside gene matches: 4. The CDR3 consists of 16 residues. In germline, CDR1 is MNHEY, CDR2 SMNVEV (reference sequence). CDR3 DNA: TGTGCCAGCAGTTTGGGGGGACTAGCGGGAGGGTATGAGCAGTTCTTC. This sequence encodes CASSLGGLAGGYEQFF.

This chain's CDR3 is CASSLGSLLGEQYF. The CDR3 nucleotides are TGTGCCAGCAGTTTGGGTAGCCTCCTTGGGGAGCAGTACTTC. The V gene is TRBV28, the J gene TRBJ2-7; D is ambiguous. The length of the CDR3 is 14 residues. CDR1 is MDHEN, CDR2 SYDVKM, per germline. V was pared by 3 bases and J by 7 bases, with 16 bases between.

This clone was observed a few times. The rearrangement links TRBV7-8 to TRBJ1-3; 7 positions match TRBD1. The CDR3 loop spans 16 amino acids. V trimming: 6 bases; J trimming: 0 bases; junction bases outside the gene matches: 8. Germline CDR1 reads SGHVS; CDR2 reads FQNEAQ. The CDR3 loop reads CASSQDRMRSGNTIYF. The CDR3 DNA reads as TGTGCCAGCAGTCAGGACAGGATGCGCTCTGGAAACACCATATATTTT. The full variable domain, rest sourced from reference TRBV7-8 and TRBJ1-3, is GAGVSQSPRYKVAKRGQDVALRCDPISGHVSLFWYQQALGQGPEFLTYFQNEAQLDKSGLPSDRFFAERPEGSVSTLKIQRTQQEDSAVYLCASSQDRMRSGNTIYFGEGSWLTVV.

This clone was counted a single time. CDR3 amino acids: CASSELSGTYRGTFF. Here the CDR3 DNA reads TGTGCCAGCAGCGAACTCTCAGGGACTTACCGGGGCACGTTCTTC. The chain has TRBV6-5 and TRBJ2-1, with D tentatively TRBD2 (6 bases). V was shortened by 6 bases and J by 15 bases, with 27 bases between the two germline ends. Per germline, CDR1 MNHEY and CDR2 SVGAGI. CDR3 length equals 15 residues.

The chain recombines TRBV28 with TRBJ2-5; D may be TRBD2 (6 bases). The V end was cut by 5 bases, the J end by 3 bases, with 13 bases between. Germline assignment: CDR1 MDHEN and CDR2 SYDVKM. This CDR3 is built from 14 residues. The CDR3 DNA is TGTGCCAGCAGTGCGGGGCTAGGTGAAGAGACCCAGTACTTC. This codes for CASSAGLGEETQYF. The full variable domain, with the rest looked up from reference TRBV28 and TRBJ2-5, is DVKVTQSSRYLVKRTGEKVFLECVQDMDHENMFWYRQDPGLGLRLIYFSYDVKMKEKGDIPEGYSVSREKKERFSLILESASTNQTSMYLCASSAGLGEETQYFGPGTRLLVL.

The chain recombines TRBV15 with TRBJ2-3; 7 positions agree with TRBD1. Germline V gene data show CDR1 as LNHNV and CDR2 as YYDKDF (reference sequence). The CDR3 sequence is 17 residues long. V was clipped by 0 bases and J by 2 bases; unmatched bases: 8. This chain's CDR3 is CATSRDPTGANTDTQYF. The CDR3 region has the DNA TGTGCCACCAGCAGAGATCCCACAGGGGCCAACACAGATACGCAGTATTTT.

This clone was seen only a few times. The chain links TRBV28 to TRBJ1-2, with D tentatively TRBD1 (5 bases). This CDR3 is built from 13 residues. V lost 5 bases and J lost 7, with 14 bases in between. Per germline, CDR1 MDHEN and CDR2 SYDVKM. CDR3 amino acids: CASSGPQGAGYTF. The DNA of the CDR3 is TGTGCCAGCAGTGGCCCTCAGGGCGCTGGCTACACCTTC.

This clone was seen a handful of times. The J gene is TRBJ2-1, the V gene TRBV6-1; D is possibly TRBD2 (5 bases). Trimming removed 6 bases at V and 8 bases at J, with 14 bases between. Germline V lookup: CDR1 MNHNS, CDR2 SASEGT. This CDR3 has 13 residues. The CDR3 nucleotides read TGTGCCAGCAGCTCCCGAGGGCCCTATGAGCAGTTCTTC. The encoded protein is CASSSRGPYEQFF.

This chain connects TRBV30 to TRBJ2-2, with 7 bases that match TRBD2. V lost 0 bases to trimming and J lost 4 bases; unmatched junction nucleotides: 11. Germline lookup yields CDR1 GTSNPN and CDR2 SVGIG (reference sequence). The CDR3 covers 17 residues. CDR3 DNA sequence: TGTGCCTGGAGTGTACCCCGCGGAGCGGGAATCACCGGGGAGCTGTTTTTT. It is translated as CAWSVPRGAGITGELFF.